The clone carrying this TCR beta chain is a singleton in its sample. These data come from a study of blood T cell repertoires in COVID-19. Overall study context: In each case, the material was cDNA or gDNA derived from T cells, B-cell-depleted T cells, or PBMCs.

Germline V gene sequence: CDR1 SGHTA, CDR2 FQGNSA. V dropped 4 bases and J dropped 0 bases, with 7 bases sitting between them. The CDR3 has 14 residues. Some clones are missing from TCRdb's copy, which holds only in-frame ones; the method was immunoSEQ multiplex PCR. The repertoire includes fewer than 200,000 clones, almost 85% of them detected once, and 22% sits in the top ten. The chain carries TRBV7-2 and TRBJ1-3, with unresolved D. Sample: peripheral blood. This clonotype was obtained from a woman of 80 years or more with acute or convalescent COVID-19. In DNA, the CDR3 is TGTGCCAGCAGCTATACAGACTCTGGAAACACCATATATTTT. Translated: CASSYTDSGNTIYF. Full variable domain (rest looked up from reference TRBV7-2 and TRBJ1-3): GAGVSQSPSNKVTEKGKDVELRCDPISGHTALYWYRQSLGQGLEFLIYFQGNSAPDKSGLPSDRFSAERTGGSVSTLTIQRTQQEDSAVYLCASSYTDSGNTIYFGEGSWLTVV.